Presented here are 2 T cell receptor beta chains from one specimen sequenced in a study of blood T cell repertoires in COVID-19. Libraries were prepared by immunoSEQ multiplex PCR; TCRdb keeps only in-frame clonotypes and omits some of them. The sample contains 250,000 or so clones, approximately 89% of which appear only once. What was sequenced was PBMCs or T cells enriched from blood (not recorded which). These receptors were collected from a woman in her thirties or forties with acute COVID-19.

The V gene is TRBV6-1, the J gene TRBJ1-6; 7 nucleotides agree with TRBD1. Per germline, CDR1 MNHNS and CDR2 SASEGT. Losses at the gene ends were 2 bases for V and 10 bases for J; bases not matched to a gene: 5. The length of the CDR3 is 14 residues. This CDR3 reads CASSETGANSPLHF. The CDR3, as DNA: TGTGCCAGCAGTGAAACAGGGGCGAACTCACCCCTCCACTTT.

The V call is TRBV2, the J call TRBJ1-2; possible D gene TRBD1, 6 bases. The CDR3 is 15 residues long. The V and J ends lost 4 bases and 13 bases respectively, with 25 bases between them. From germline, CDR1 is SNHLY and CDR2 FYNNEI. The CDR3, as DNA: TGTGCCAGCAGTGCTATCACTACTTTATGGACAGAACTCACCTTC. Encoded protein: CASSAITTLWTELTF.